This TCR beta chain was sequenced in a study of blood T cell repertoires in COVID-19. Across the study: Whether acute or convalescent, the COVID-19 samples came from the United States, Italy and Spain. Sources were T cells, B-cell-depleted T cells, or PBMCs; the material itself was cDNA or gDNA.

CDR1 is SGHAT, CDR2 FQNNGV, per germline. Unmatched junction bases numbered 4, after V lost 5 bases and J lost 2 bases. The CDR3 loop spans 14 amino acids. The Seattle patients joined while their infection was active and were tracked longitudinally afterward. Authors' processing steps: Cell counts per sample came from amplifying reference gene primers. The repertoire was sequenced with immunoSEQ multiplex PCR; TCRdb's copy has only in-frame clones and lacks some. V, J and clone size were drawn from that table, and D and trimming were deduced from the DNA. The sample contains under 450,000 clones, 89% of which appear only once.

The chain links TRBV11-2 to TRBJ2-3, with TRBD1 matching 7 bases. The source of this sequence is a woman aged 40 to 50 with COVID-19, enrolled during active disease. The sequenced material came from peripheral blood. The chain's CDR3 is CASSADRTTDTQYF. CDR3 DNA sequence: TGTGCCAGCAGCGCGGACAGGACCACAGATACGCAGTATTTT.